This T cell receptor (beta chain) was captured by sequencing in a study of blood T cell repertoires in COVID-19. The overall study: Material from acute and convalescent COVID-19 was sourced from the United States, Italy and Spain. The cDNA or gDNA used as material had been derived from T cells, B-cell-depleted T cells, or PBMCs.

This clone was detected once. In the original analysis: Researchers report that nucleated cell counts were estimated from reference gene primer amplification. Measured with immunoSEQ multiplex PCR; TCRdb has only the in-frame clones, and not every one. D and trimming come from the DNA, and the V and J calls and clone size come from that table. The table includes roughly 140,000 clones, 80% detected once. Unmatched junction bases numbered 2, after V lost 4 bases and J lost 7 bases. This CDR3 spans 14 amino acids. Germline lookup yields CDR1 MNHNY and CDR2 SVGAGI (reference sequence). This chain uses TRBV6-6 with TRBJ1-6; 9 positions agree with TRBD1. Sequencing used peripheral blood. This sequence originates from a man between 60 and 75 years old with acute or convalescent COVID-19. CDR3 residues: CASSSGTGNSPLHF. As DNA, the CDR3 is TGTGCCAGCAGTTCCGGGACAGGGAATTCACCCCTCCACTTT.